These T cell receptor beta chains were read from a single sample in a study of early T cells in non-severe SARS-CoV-2 infection. TCRdb reprocessed the 5' RACE reads via MiXCR and lists one record per CDR3 protein. This sample yields 65,000 to 85,000 distinct CDR3 sequences, of which around 15% are seen a single time; around 10% belongs to the top ten. Sequenced input: whole blood. These TCRs come from an adult who was a healthcare worker with PCR-confirmed SARS-CoV-2 infection or an uninfected control (not recorded which). The CDR3 runs from the conserved cysteine through the conserved F or W. D genes are given only for firm matches. Clone size is not always given. Where it is, it says once, few, many or a class for expanded clones.

TGTGCCTGGCTAGAGGCGGGAACAGATACGCAGTATTTT CAWLEAGTDTQYF TRBV30 few TRBJ2-3 NA
TGTGCCAGCAAACTTAAGTGGGGGAATGAAAACACCATATATTTT CASKLKWGNENTIYF TRBV27 few TRBJ1-3 NA
TGTGCCAGCATACGCTCTGGGCCCCATGACAATGAGCAGTTCTTC CASIRSGPHDNEQFF TRBV5-8 few TRBJ2-1 NA
TGTGCCAGCAGTGACCAAGCAGAGGGGACTGGAAACACCATATATTTT CASSDQAEGTGNTIYF TRBV6-1 NA TRBJ1-3 NA
TGTGCCAGCACCCTCTTTAGCGGGAGCACAGATACGCAGTATTTT CASTLFSGSTDTQYF TRBV6-2/TRBV6-3 many TRBJ2-3 TRBD2
TGTGCCACCAGTATAACAGCCGCAGATACGCAGTATTTT CATSITAADTQYF TRBV24-1 few TRBJ2-3 NA
TGCGCCAGCAGCTCGGGCCCTAGCACAGATACGCAGTATTTT CASSSGPSTDTQYF TRBV4-3 few TRBJ2-3 NA
TGTGCCAGCTGGTTAACAGGGCTTTCCTACGAGCAGTACTTC CASWLTGLSYEQYF TRBV6-1 NA TRBJ2-7 NA
TGCAGTGCTAGAGTGGTAGGGTACAATGAGCAGTTCTTC CSARVVGYNEQFF TRBV20-1 few TRBJ2-1 NA
TGTGCCAGCAGCCCTTTGGTGGTACAGGACCACACCGGGGAGCTGTTTTTT CASSPLVVQDHTGELFF TRBV7-9 few TRBJ2-2 NA
TGCAGCGTTCAGGGGCGATCCTACGAGCAGTACTTC CSVQGRSYEQYF TRBV29-1 NA TRBJ2-7 NA
TGTGCCAGCAGCTTAGACAGGCGTTCCTACAATGAGCAGTTCTTC CASSLDRRSYNEQFF TRBV7-6 many TRBJ2-1 NA
TGTGCCACCAGTGATGGCGGGGCCTACGAGCAGTACTTC CATSDGGAYEQYF TRBV24-1 NA TRBJ2-7 NA
TGTGCCAGCAGCCTATCGACGGGGAAACAGGGGTTAAAAGAAAAACTGTTTTTT CASSLSTGKQGLKEKLFF TRBV14 NA TRBJ1-4 TRBD1
TGTGCCAGCAGTCTCCCGGGGCTTACCTACGAGCAGTACTTC CASSLPGLTYEQYF TRBV28 many TRBJ2-7 NA
TGTGCCAGCAGCTTGGGCGGGAGCTCCTCCTACGAGCAGTACTTC CASSLGGSSSYEQYF TRBV7-2 NA TRBJ2-7 TRBD2
TGTGCCAGCAGCTTGATTGGACAGGGGGCTTACGAGCAGTACTTC CASSLIGQGAYEQYF TRBV5-4 NA TRBJ2-7 TRBD1
TGTGCCAGCAGTTCACGCCAGCTCGAGCAGTACTTC CASSSRQLEQYF TRBV12-3/TRBV12-4 many TRBJ2-7 NA
TGTGCCAGCAGCTTACGGACGGAAGAGACCCAGTACTTC CASSLRTEETQYF TRBV7-8 many TRBJ2-5 NA
TGCAGCGTTGAACACTCAGACTATGGCTACACCTTC CSVEHSDYGYTF TRBV29-1 few TRBJ1-2 NA